The sequence of this T cell receptor beta chain was determined in a study of PD-1 blockade in mismatch repair-deficient tumors. On the study more broadly: All were previously treated, progressing patients with about a dozen mismatch repair-deficient cancer types. Whole-study results and caveats: After pembrolizumab, tumor-resident clones rose rapidly, then generally contracted before radiologic responses.

The germline V and J ends were trimmed by 2 bases and 8 bases, with 13 bases remaining between them. Germline CDR1 SGHTA, CDR2 FQGNSA. This CDR3 contains 14 residues. This clone was seen once. Its cognate antigen is unknown. TCRdb's table, derived via immunoSEQ multiplex PCR, lists solely in-frame clones and lacks some. The sample records tens of thousands of clones, 70% to 90% being singletons. Mismatch repair deficiency was confirmed in all patients, by PCR or immunohistochemistry. The sequence was obtained from an adult with mismatch repair-deficient cancer. This sample comprised peripheral blood, obtained 76 weeks after starting pembrolizumab. The chain links TRBV7-2 to TRBJ2-1; D possibly corresponds to TRBD1 (5 bases). CDR3 DNA: TGTGCCAGCAGCTTAAGACGCATCAGGGATGAGCAGTTCTTC. It is translated as CASSLRRIRDEQFF.